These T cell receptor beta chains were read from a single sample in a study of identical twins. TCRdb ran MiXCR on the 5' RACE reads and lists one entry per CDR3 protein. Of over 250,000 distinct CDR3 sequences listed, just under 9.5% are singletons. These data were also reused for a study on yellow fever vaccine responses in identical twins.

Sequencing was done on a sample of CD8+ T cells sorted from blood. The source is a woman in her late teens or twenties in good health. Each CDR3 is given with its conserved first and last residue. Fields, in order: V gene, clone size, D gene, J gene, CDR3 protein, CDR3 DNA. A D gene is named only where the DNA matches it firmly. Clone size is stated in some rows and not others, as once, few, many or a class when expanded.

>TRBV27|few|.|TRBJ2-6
CASSSPVTSGANVLTF
TGTGCCAGCAGTTCTCCTGTAACTTCTGGGGCCAACGTCCTGACTTTC
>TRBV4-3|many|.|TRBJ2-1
CASSQDTGLRNEQFF
TGCGCCAGCAGCCAAGATACTGGCCTAAGGAATGAGCAGTTCTTC
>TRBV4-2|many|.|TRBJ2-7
CASSQGPQAYEQYF
TGTGCCAGCAGCCAAGGCCCTCAAGCCTACGAGCAGTACTTC
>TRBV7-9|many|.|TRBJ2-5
CASSSYNRAETQYF
TGTGCCAGCAGCTCCTACAACAGGGCAGAGACCCAGTACTTC
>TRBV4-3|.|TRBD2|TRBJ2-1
CASSQDPSGTSYNEQFF
TGCGCCAGCAGCCAAGATCCTAGCGGGACCTCCTACAATGAGCAGTTCTTC
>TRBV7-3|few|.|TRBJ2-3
CASSIPSTDTQYF
TGTGCCAGCAGCATACCTAGCACAGATACGCAGTATTTT
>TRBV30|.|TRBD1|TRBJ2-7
CAWAWGQGIDEQYF
TGTGCCTGGGCCTGGGGACAGGGGATAGACGAGCAGTACTTC
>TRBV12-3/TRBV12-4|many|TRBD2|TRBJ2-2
CASRPFEREVPGELFF
TGTGCCAGCAGACCTTTTGAGCGGGAGGTTCCCGGGGAGCTGTTTTTT
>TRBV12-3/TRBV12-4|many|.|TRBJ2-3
CATSGGLPNVDTQYF
TGTGCCACCTCGGGGGGCCTACCAAACGTCGATACGCAGTATTTT
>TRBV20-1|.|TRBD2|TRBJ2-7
CRGPARGGLYEQYF
TGCAGGGGGCCGGCGCGGGGGGGCCTCTACGAGCAGTACTTC
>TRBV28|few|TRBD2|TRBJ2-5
CASSWTGGSPQETQYF
TGTGCCAGCAGTTGGACTGGCGGGAGTCCGCAAGAGACCCAGTACTTC
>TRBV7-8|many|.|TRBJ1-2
CASTRGNRAVYGYTF
TGTGCCAGCACCCGGGGGAACAGGGCGGTATACGGCTACACCTTC
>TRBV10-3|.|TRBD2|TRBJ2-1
CAISESGGRTDEQFF
TGTGCCATCAGTGAATCGGGGGGGCGAACGGATGAGCAGTTCTTC
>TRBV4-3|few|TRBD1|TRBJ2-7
CASSHDGQGRASYEQYF
TGCGCCAGCAGCCATGACGGACAGGGTAGGGCCTCCTACGAGCAGTACTTC
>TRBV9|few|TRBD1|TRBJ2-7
CASSSGTGGRNEQYF
TGTGCCAGCAGCTCCGGGACAGGGGGCAGGAACGAGCAGTACTTC
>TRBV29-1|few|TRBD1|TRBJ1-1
CSAVTGDGTEAFF
TGCAGCGCCGTGACAGGGGATGGAACTGAAGCTTTCTTT
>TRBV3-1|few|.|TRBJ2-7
CASSQGMSEQYF
TGTGCCAGCAGCCAAGGAATGAGCGAGCAGTACTTC
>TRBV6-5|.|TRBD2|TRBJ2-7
CASSYSSGGYEQYF
TGTGCCAGCAGTTACTCTAGCGGGGGATACGAGCAGTACTTC
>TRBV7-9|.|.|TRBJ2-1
CASSLFVAGNEQFF
TGTGCCAGCAGCTTATTCGTGGCGGGTAATGAGCAGTTCTTC
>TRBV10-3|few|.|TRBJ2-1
CAISREDTENYNEQFF
TGTGCCATCAGTCGTGAGGACACCGAAAACTACAATGAGCAGTTCTTC
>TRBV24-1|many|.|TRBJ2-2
CATRSESLTGELFF
TGTGCCACCAGGAGCGAGTCGCTCACCGGGGAGCTGTTTTTT
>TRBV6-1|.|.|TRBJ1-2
CASSERVWLSDYGYTF
TGTGCCAGCAGTGAAAGGGTATGGCTATCGGACTATGGCTACACCTTC
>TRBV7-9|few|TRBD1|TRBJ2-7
CASSPQGAEDYEQYF
TGTGCCAGCAGCCCACAGGGGGCTGAGGACTACGAGCAGTACTTC
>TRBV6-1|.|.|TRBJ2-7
CASSPLTTAYEQYF
TGTGCCAGCAGTCCCCTAACAACGGCCTACGAGCAGTACTTC
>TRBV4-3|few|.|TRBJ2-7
CASSQAGEPYEQYF
TGCGCCAGCAGCCAAGCGGGAGAGCCCTACGAGCAGTACTTC
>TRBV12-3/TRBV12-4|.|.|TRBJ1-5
CASSLSDSLNQPQHF
TGTGCCAGCAGTTTATCGGACAGCCTAAATCAGCCCCAGCATTTT
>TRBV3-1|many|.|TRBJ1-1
CASRWLEANTEAFF
TGTGCCAGCAGATGGTTGGAGGCGAACACTGAAGCTTTCTTT
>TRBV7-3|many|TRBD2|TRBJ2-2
CASSPLAGGELFF
TGTGCCAGCAGCCCCCTAGCGGGCGGGGAGCTGTTTTTT
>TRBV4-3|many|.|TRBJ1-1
CASSHDPRGGGTEAFF
TGCGCCAGCAGCCACGATCCTAGGGGCGGTGGCACTGAAGCTTTCTTT
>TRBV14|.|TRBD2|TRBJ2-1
CASSRSPWTSGSDYNEQFF
TGTGCCAGCAGCCGTAGTCCTTGGACTAGCGGGAGTGACTACAATGAGCAGTTCTTC
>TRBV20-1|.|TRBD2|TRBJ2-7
CSARDVPSGGYEQYF
TGCAGTGCTAGAGATGTCCCTAGCGGGGGCTACGAGCAGTACTTC
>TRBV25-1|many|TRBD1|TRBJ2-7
CASSDHRDRASYEQYF
TGTGCCAGCAGTGACCACCGGGACAGGGCCTCCTACGAGCAGTACTTC
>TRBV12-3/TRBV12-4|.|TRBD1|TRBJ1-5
CASSLRTGGFNQPQHF
TGTGCCAGCAGTTTACGGACAGGGGGTTTCAATCAGCCCCAGCATTTT
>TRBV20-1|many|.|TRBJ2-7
CSAQSNDDSYEQYF
TGCAGTGCGCAGAGCAACGACGATTCCTACGAGCAGTACTTC
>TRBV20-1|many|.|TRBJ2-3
CSAGLRGDGTDTQYF
TGCAGTGCTGGTCTCCGGGGTGACGGCACAGATACGCAGTATTTT
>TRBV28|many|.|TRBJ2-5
CASSFPGAGEETQYF
TGTGCCAGCAGTTTCCCTGGAGCCGGGGAAGAGACCCAGTACTTC
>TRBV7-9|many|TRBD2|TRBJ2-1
CASSSTSGGQFF
TGTGCCAGCAGCTCTACTAGCGGGGGGCAGTTCTTC
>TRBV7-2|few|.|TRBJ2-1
CASRSGLNGEQFF
TGTGCCAGCAGGAGCGGGCTGAATGGGGAGCAGTTCTTC
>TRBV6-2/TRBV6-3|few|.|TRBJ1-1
CASSSTGRNTEAFF
TGTGCCAGCAGTTCCACAGGAAGGAACACTGAAGCTTTCTTT
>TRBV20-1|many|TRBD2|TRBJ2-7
CSASGTSDLSSYEQYF
TGCAGTGCTAGCGGGACTAGCGATCTCAGCTCCTACGAGCAGTACTTC